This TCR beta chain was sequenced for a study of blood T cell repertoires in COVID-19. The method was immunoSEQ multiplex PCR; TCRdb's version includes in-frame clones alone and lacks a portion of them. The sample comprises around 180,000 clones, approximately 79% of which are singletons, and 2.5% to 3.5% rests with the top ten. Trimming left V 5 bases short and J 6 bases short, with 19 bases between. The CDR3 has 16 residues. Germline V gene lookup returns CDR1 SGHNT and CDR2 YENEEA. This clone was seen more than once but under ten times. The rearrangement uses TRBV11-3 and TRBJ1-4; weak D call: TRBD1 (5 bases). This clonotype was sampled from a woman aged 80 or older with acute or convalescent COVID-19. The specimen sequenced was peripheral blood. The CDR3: CASSPETDPYDEKLFF. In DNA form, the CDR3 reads TGTGCCAGCAGCCCGGAGACAGATCCTTACGATGAAAAACTGTTTTTT.